Listed below are T cell receptor beta chains from one sample, sequenced in a study of blood T cell repertoires in COVID-19. Assay: immunoSEQ multiplex PCR; the TCRdb copy retains only in-frame clones and omits some. The table lists roughly 230,000 clones, 88% of them singletons. Input material: peripheral blood. All receptors come from a man between 65 and 85 years old with acute or convalescent COVID-19. CDR3s include the opening cysteine and the closing phenylalanine or tryptophan. The D gene is left open where the match is weak. The listing skips clone size in some rows; elsewhere it reads once, few, many or a size class.

j_call | v_call | d_call | clone_size | cdr3_nt | cdr3_aa
TRBJ2-3 | TRBV6-6 | TRBD2 | NA | TGTGCCAGCAGTCCTGGGACTAGCGGGACTCACCTTAGCACAGATACGCAGTATTTT | CASSPGTSGTHLSTDTQYF
TRBJ2-7 | TRBV6-5 | TRBD2 | NA | TGTGCCAGCAGCCCCGGGACTAGCGGGACCGAGCAGTACTTC | CASSPGTSGTEQYF
TRBJ1-2 | TRBV6-2/TRBV6-3 | TRBD1 | NA | TGTGCCAGCAGCACCGAGGACAGGTTGCATCTCTATGGCTACACCTTC | CASSTEDRLHLYGYTF
TRBJ1-1 | TRBV5-1 | NA | NA | TGCGCCAGCAGCTACACAGGGCTGAACACTGAAGCTTTCTTT | CASSYTGLNTEAFF
TRBJ2-2 | TRBV14 | NA | NA | TGTGCCAGCAGCCGACTACCAGGGGGGAGCGGGGAGCTGTTTTTT | CASSRLPGGSGELFF
TRBJ2-7 | TRBV28 | NA | NA | TGTGCCAGCAGTCACAGGAACAGTCACGAGCAGTACTTC | CASSHRNSHEQYF
TRBJ2-5 | TRBV27 | TRBD1 | NA | TGTGCCAGCAGTTTTCAGGGGGTCCAAGAGACCCAGTACTTC | CASSFQGVQETQYF
TRBJ1-3 | TRBV6-5 | NA | few | TGTGCCAGCAGCCCACTTCCAGGGGCTGGAAACACCATATATTTT | CASSPLPGAGNTIYF
TRBJ1-2 | TRBV19 | TRBD1 | NA | TGTGCCAGTAGTTCCCGGACAGGGGGCAGCTATGGCTACACCTTC | CASSSRTGGSYGYTF
TRBJ2-7 | TRBV5-5 | NA | NA | TGTGCCAGCAGCTTGGGGGCCCTTCTTTACGAGCAGTACTTC | CASSLGALLYEQYF
TRBJ1-1 | TRBV18 | NA | NA | TGTGCCAGCTCACAAGTTGAAGGGGCCACTGAAGCTTTCTTT | CASSQVEGATEAFF
TRBJ2-1 | TRBV14 | NA | NA | TGTGCCAGCACCCAACTTAAGACAGGTGACTACAATGAGCAGTTCTTC | CASTQLKTGDYNEQFF
TRBJ2-2 | TRBV18 | TRBD2 | NA | TGTGCCAGCTCACCGGGGACTAGCGCAGAGGCCGGGGAGCTGTTTTTT | CASSPGTSAEAGELFF
TRBJ1-1 | TRBV18 | TRBD1 | NA | TGTGCCAGCGCCCCCGGGACAGGGCAATTGAACACTGAAGCTTTCTTT | CASAPGTGQLNTEAFF